Included here is one TCR beta chain sequence, with context. Its target is unknown. CDR1 and CDR2 (germline): MNHEY, SVGAGI. This CDR3 spans 13 amino acids. V lost 6 bases, J lost 0 bases, and 8 bases lay in between. Produced via immunoSEQ multiplex PCR; TCRdb's table is partial and in-frame only. The sample shows 100,000 to 150,000 clones, roughly 90% of them seen only once. These data belong to a study of T cell responses to AZD1222 COVID-19 vaccine. Study-wide points: Possibly, clonal diversity was underestimated; donors were largely white British and included more females. Unmutated regions of variants are reportedly targeted by nearly half of spike-specific TCRs.

The chain employs TRBV6-5 and TRBJ1-2; perhaps TRBD1 as D (5 bases). The receptor was isolated from an adult in good health. The specimen was peripheral blood, collected on day 0 of AZD1222 vaccination. The CDR3 nucleotides are TGTGCCAGCAGCCAGACAGCTAACTATGGCTACACCTTC. Its translation: CASSQTANYGYTF.